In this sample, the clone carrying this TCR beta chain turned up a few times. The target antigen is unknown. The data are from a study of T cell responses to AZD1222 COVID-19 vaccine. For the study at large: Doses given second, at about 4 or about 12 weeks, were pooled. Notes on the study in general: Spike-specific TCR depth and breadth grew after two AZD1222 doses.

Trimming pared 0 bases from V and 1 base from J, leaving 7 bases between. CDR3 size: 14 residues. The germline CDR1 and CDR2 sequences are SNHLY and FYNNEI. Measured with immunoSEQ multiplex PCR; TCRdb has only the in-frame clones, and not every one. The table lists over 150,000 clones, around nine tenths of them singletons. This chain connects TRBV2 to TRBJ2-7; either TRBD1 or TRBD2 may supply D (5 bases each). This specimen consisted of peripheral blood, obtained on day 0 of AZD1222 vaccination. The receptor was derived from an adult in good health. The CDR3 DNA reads TGTGCCAGCAGTGAAGCTTGGGGGTCCTACGAGCAGTACTTC. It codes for CASSEAWGSYEQYF. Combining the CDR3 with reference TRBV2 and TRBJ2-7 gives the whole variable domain EPEVTQTPSHQVTQMGQEVILRCVPISNHLYFYWYRQILGQKVEFLVSFYNNEISEKSEIFDDQFSVERPDGSNFTLKIRSTKLEDSAMYFCASSEAWGSYEQYFGPGTRLTVT.